The 5 T cell receptor beta chains reported below all come from one sample, sequenced in a study of CD8+ T cells in alopecia areata (dated by TCRdb to between 2018 and 2020). Libraries were prepared through the immunoSEQ multiplex PCR assay. For TCR sequencing, RNA was extracted from every sample and reverse transcribed into cDNA to serve as template. Here the immuneACCESS table is served through TCRdb, limited to in-frame sequences with V and J called. Missing clones are a known gap in these copies; in checked studies unresolved V genes cover under half, and the rest lacks a known reason. The table for this sample lists 190,000 or so clones; roughly three fifths of them were counted only once. The ten largest clones take up roughly 12% of the sample. The sample's time point label is to be understood as: around 26 weeks on oral tofacitinib. The treatment or condition label, read with the paper, signifies: oral pan-JAK inhibitor, 5-10 mg twice daily.

Sample: CD8+ T cells sorted from blood, taken at week 24, from a patient treated with tofacitinib. The receptors here all came from a human donor with alopecia areata.

The CDR3 sequence is CASPSGTASYNEQFF. In DNA, the CDR3 is TGTGCCAGCCCGTCCGGGACAGCTTCTTACAATGAGCAGTTCTTC. The V gene is TRBV7-9, the J gene TRBJ2-1, with 7 bases matching TRBD1. CDR1 is SEHNR, CDR2 FQNEAQ, per germline (reference sequence). Unmatched junction bases numbered 11, after V lost 8 bases and J lost 4 bases. The length of the CDR3 is 15 residues.

This clone occurred a few times. V and J are TRBV10-3 and TRBJ2-3; 10 positions match TRBD2. The CDR3 has 16 residues. With 3 bases clipped from V and 3 bases from J, the junction kept 6 bases outside the gene matches. Germline V gives CDR1 ENHRY, CDR2 SYGVKD. The DNA for the CDR3 is TGTGCCATCAGTGACCCACCAGCGGGGGGGACAGATACGCAGTATTTT. It translates to CAISDPPAGGTDTQYF.

The gene calls are TRBV7-8 and TRBJ2-7; D is unclear. Trimming took 7 bases from V and 3 from J, leaving 10 bases between them. Germline assignment: CDR1 SGHVS and CDR2 FQNEAQ. The CDR3 sequence is 12 residues long. DNA for the CDR3: TGTGCCAGCACCGACCGGTACTACGAGCAGTACTTC. As protein: CASTDRYYEQYF.

The CDR3 reads CASSPGGNSPLHF. The CDR3 DNA reads as TGTGCCAGCAGCCCTGGAGGAAATTCACCCCTCCACTTT. The J gene is TRBJ1-6, the V gene TRBV9, with no clear D. Per the germline V gene, CDR1 is SGDLS and CDR2 is YYNGEE. CDR3 length: 13 residues. Trimming cost V 4 bases and J 7 bases, with 9 bases left between them.

This clone came up once. The V and J genes are TRBV19 and TRBJ2-5; 11 positions agree with TRBD2. This CDR3 is 15 amino acids long. Germline CDR1 reads LNHDA; CDR2 reads SQIVND (reference sequence). The junction had 5 bases not matched to a gene; V was cut back by 5 bases and J by 3 bases. The CDR3 reads CASSAPGLAEETQYF. In DNA form, the CDR3 reads TGTGCCAGTAGTGCACCGGGACTAGCGGAAGAGACCCAGTACTTC. The full variable domain, its missing parts supplied by reference TRBV19 and TRBJ2-5, is DGGITQSPKYLFRKEGQNVTLSCEQNLNHDAMYWYRQDPGQGLRLIYYSQIVNDFQKGDIAEGYSVSREKKESFPLTVTSAQKNPTAFYLCASSAPGLAEETQYFGPGTRLLVL.